A single sample gave rise to the 7 T cell receptor beta chains below, sequenced in a study of neurological immune-mediated disorders. TCRdb reprocessed the 5' RACE reads with MiXCR, giving one entry per CDR3 protein. The sample records about 55,000 distinct CDR3 sequences, over 3.5% being singletons. Specimen: CD4+ T cells from blood. These receptors all come from a middle-aged woman with multiple sclerosis.

The sample holds many counts of this clonotype. This chain joins TRBV24-1 and TRBJ1-3, with TRBD1 matching over 10 bases. Looked up from germline, CDR1 is KGHDR and CDR2 is SFDVKD. V was clipped by 12 bases and J by 2 bases; unmatched bases: 15. The CDR3 is made up of 17 amino acids. The DNA of the CDR3 is TGTGCCGCTCGCCGGGACAGGGGTATTCTACCTGGAAACACCATATATTTT. Translated, it gives CAARRDRGILPGNTIYF.

This clonotype was recorded many times. The genes are TRBV6-6 and TRBJ1-1, with D perhaps TRBD1 (5 bases). CDR1 and CDR2 (germline): MNHNY, SVGAGI (reference sequence). This CDR3 contains 12 residues. V dropped 6 bases and J dropped 8 bases, with 13 bases sitting between them. The CDR3 bases are TGTGCCAGCAGACAGGTTGTGTCCGAAGCTTTCTTT. This translates into CASRQVVSEAFF.

This clonotype was recorded at least ten times. The chain couples TRBV3-1 to TRBJ1-2, with D maybe TRBD1 (6 bases). Trimming cost V 5 bases and J 2 bases, with 15 bases left between them. The CDR3 runs to 15 residues. The V gene's germline CDR1 is LGHDT and CDR2 YNNKEL (reference sequence). The chain's CDR3 is CASSTRTVYNYGYTF. The CDR3 bases are TGTGCCAGCAGCACGCGGACAGTTTACAACTATGGCTACACCTTC.

The chain has TRBV20-1 and TRBJ2-1; 8 nucleotides match TRBD1. The CDR3 is made up of 15 amino acids. With V trimmed by 1 base and J by 4 bases, 6 bases remained unmatched. Per germline, CDR1 DFQATT and CDR2 SNEGSKA (reference sequence). The chain's CDR3 is CSARGKTGGYNEQFF. CDR3 DNA: TGCAGTGCTAGAGGGAAAACAGGGGGGTACAATGAGCAGTTCTTC.

The J gene is TRBJ2-1, the V gene TRBV19; 8 bases agree with TRBD1. Germline CDR1 reads LNHDA; CDR2 reads SQIVND (reference sequence). V lost 4 bases, J lost 13 bases, and 12 bases stayed unmatched. The CDR3 extends over 14 amino acids. The CDR3 sequence: CASSKGLQGALQFF. The CDR3 bases are TGTGCCAGTAGTAAGGGCCTCCAGGGGGCCCTTCAGTTCTTC.

This clonotype appeared many times. This chain joins TRBV7-9 and TRBJ2-1; D is undetermined. Germline CDR1 reads SEHNR; CDR2 reads FQNEAQ (reference sequence). Trimming removed 4 bases at V and 8 bases at J, with 15 bases between. This CDR3 spans 14 amino acids. As DNA, the CDR3 is TGTGCCAGCAGCTCGGACGGGCTTGGGGATGAGCAGTTCTTC. Its protein product is CASSSDGLGDEQFF.

In this sample, this clonotype turned up many times. The V gene is TRBV20-1, the J gene TRBJ2-1, with TRBD1 matching 8 bases. After removal of 3 bases from V and 4 bases from J, the junction contained 5 bases not matched to a gene. The CDR3 sequence is 14 residues long. Germline V CDR1 and CDR2: DFQATT, SNEGSKA (reference sequence). The CDR3 DNA sequence: TGCAGTGCTAGTCTGGACAGGGCTTACAATGAGCAGTTCTTC. Encoded protein: CSASLDRAYNEQFF.